What follows are 5 T cell receptor beta chains derived from one specimen sequenced in a study of T cell responses to AZD1222 COVID-19 vaccine. TCRdb keeps only in-frame clones here, not all; method: immunoSEQ multiplex PCR. The sample lists around 180,000 clones; 90% to 95% were seen once. The starting material was peripheral blood, obtained on day 0 of AZD1222 vaccination. These TCRs come from an adult in good health.

The chain uses TRBV11-2 and TRBJ1-2; no firm D call. The CDR3 totals 14 residues. Per germline, CDR1 SGHAT and CDR2 FQNNGV. The V gene lost 1 base and the J gene lost 8 bases, with 14 bases spanning the gap. The CDR3 region is CASSLGTTAAGYTF. Written as DNA, the CDR3 is TGTGCCAGCAGCTTAGGGACTACGGCGGCGGGCTACACCTTC.

The chain recombines TRBV6-1 with TRBJ2-3; possibly TRBD2 for D (5 bases). Per germline, CDR1 MNHNS and CDR2 SASEGT. There are 15 residues in the CDR3. Trimming removed 1 base at V and 2 bases at J, with 10 bases between. This CDR3 is CASSEEWRATDTQYF. CDR3 in DNA: TGTGCCAGCAGTGAAGAGTGGCGGGCCACAGATACGCAGTATTTT.

The rearrangement joins TRBV30 to TRBJ2-7; 8 positions match TRBD1. CDR3 size: 12 residues. CDR1 is GTSNPN and CDR2 is SVGIG in the germline V gene (reference sequence). CDR3 nucleotides: TGTGTCCCAGGGGGCGCAAACCACGAGCAGTACTTC. It codes for CVPGGANHEQYF. Filled out from reference TRBV30 and TRBJ2-7, the complete variable domain reads SQTIHQWPATLVQPVGSPLSLECTVEGTSNPNLYWYRQAAGRGLQLLFYSVGIGQISSEVPQNLSASRPQDRQFILSSKKLLLSDSGFYLCVPGGANHEQYFGPGTRLTVT.

J is TRBJ1-1 and V is TRBV7-3; tentative D call: TRBD1 (5 bases). This CDR3 has 13 amino acids. Germline V gene lookup returns CDR1 SGHTA and CDR2 FQGTGA. Trimming pared 5 bases from V and 0 bases from J, leaving 7 bases between. This chain's CDR3 is CASSPGLNTEAFF. CDR3 in DNA: TGTGCCAGCAGCCCAGGGTTGAACACTGAAGCTTTCTTT.

The rearrangement uses TRBV5-4 and TRBJ2-5; no reliable D call. Germline assignment: CDR1 SGHNT and CDR2 YYREEE (reference sequence). Trimming removed 4 bases from V and 4 bases from J, with 11 bases in between. CDR3 size: 13 residues. In DNA, the CDR3 is TGTGCCAGCAGCGATTTGTATCGAGAGACCCAGTACTTC. Residues: CASSDLYRETQYF.